The next 23 T cell receptor beta chains were all read from a single sample in a study of blood T cell repertoires in COVID-19. Data came from immunoSEQ multiplex PCR; TCRdb stores just in-frame clones and leaves some out. The profile covers tens of thousands of clones, with roughly 90% appearing a single time and roughly 30% taken by the ten largest. Sample: peripheral blood. Receptors originate from a man aged 45-60 years with acute or convalescent COVID-19.

The chain couples TRBV9 to TRBJ2-5; TRBD1 is a possible D gene (6 bases). The CDR3 is 16 amino acids. Trimming removed 0 bases from V and 5 bases from J, with 17 bases in between. CDR1 is SGDLS, CDR2 YYNGEE, per germline. For the CDR3, the DNA is TGTGCCAGCAGCGTAGGAGGGCAGGGGATGAGGGAGACCCAGTACTTC. This encodes CASSVGGQGMRETQYF.

V gene TRBV5-6 combines with J gene TRBJ2-6, with D possibly TRBD2 on 6 matching bases. This CDR3 has 19 residues. V dropped 1 base and J dropped 0 bases, with 17 bases sitting between them. Germline V lookup: CDR1 SGHDT, CDR2 YYEEEE. This CDR3 reads CASSLLSSGSPSGANVLTF. In DNA form, the CDR3 reads TGTGCCAGCAGCTTGCTGTCCAGCGGGTCCCCCTCTGGGGCCAACGTCCTGACTTTC.

The chain recombines TRBV3-1 (or the pseudogene TRBV3-2) with TRBJ1-2, with 7 positions matching TRBD1. In germline, CDR1 is LGHDT, CDR2 YNNKEL (reference sequence). This CDR3 contains 13 residues. After removal of 4 bases from V and 2 bases from J, the junction contained 1 base not matched to a gene. The CDR3 protein is CASSPGQNYGYTF. The DNA for the CDR3 is TGTGCCAGCAGCCCGGGACAGAACTATGGCTACACCTTC.

V is TRBV21-1 and J is TRBJ2-5; TRBD1, the table's D call, lacks a check against the DNA. TRBV21-1 is a known pseudogene. This CDR3 has 16 residues. DNA of the CDR3: TGTGCCAGCAGCAAAGCGCTTTGGACAGCCCTTGAGACCCAGTACTTC. It yields the protein CASSKALWTALETQYF.

The V call is TRBV2, the J call TRBJ2-2; D perhaps matches TRBD1 (5 bases). The CDR3 totals 15 residues. Germline CDR1 and CDR2: SNHLY and FYNNEI. The V end was cut by 6 bases, the J end by 1 base, with 12 bases between. The CDR3 loop is CASRRQGGNTGELFF. The CDR3 nucleotides read TGTGCCAGCAGGCGGCAGGGTGGGAACACCGGGGAGCTGTTTTTT.

The chain uses TRBV10-3 and TRBJ1-6; 8 bases align to TRBD1. CDR3 length: 17 amino acids. Germline trimming cut 5 bases from V and 2 bases from J; bases unmatched to any gene: 8. The V gene's germline CDR1 is ENHRY and CDR2 SYGVKD. The chain's CDR3 is CAISRPHRGTYNSPLHF. The CDR3 DNA reads as TGTGCCATCAGTCGACCCCACAGGGGGACCTATAATTCACCCCTCCACTTT.

V is TRBV9 and J is TRBJ2-3; weak D call: TRBD1 (5 bases). The CDR3 length is 14 residues. Germline values: CDR1 SGDLS, CDR2 YYNGEE. Trimming cost V 2 bases and J 2 bases, with 9 bases left between them. The CDR3 region has the DNA TGTGCCAGCAGCGTGGACAAATTCACAGATACGCAGTATTTT. Its translation is CASSVDKFTDTQYF.

This clone occurred once. The chain couples TRBV18 to TRBJ1-2, with D maybe TRBD1 (5 bases). The CDR3 is 14 amino acids. Germline CDR1 and CDR2: KGHSH and LQKENI. Trimming stripped 0 bases from V and 7 bases from J, with 12 bases between. CDR3 in DNA: TGTGCCAGCTCACCACCGGGGCAGGGCGGTGGCTACACCTTC. Protein sequence: CASSPPGQGGGYTF.

V gene TRBV3-1 (or the pseudogene TRBV3-2) combines with J gene TRBJ2-6; 10 bases align to TRBD1. V gave up 4 bases and J gave up 2 bases; unmatched junction bases: 5. The CDR3 has 17 residues. The germline V gene has CDR1 LGHDT and CDR2 YNNKEL (reference sequence). The CDR3 coding sequence is TGTGCCAGCAGCCCGGGACAGGGGAGGGCTGGGGCCAACGTCCTGACTTTC. Amino acid sequence: CASSPGQGRAGANVLTF.

V usage is TRBV7-2 and J usage is TRBJ2-5; D is undetermined. Per the germline V gene, CDR1 is SGHTA and CDR2 is FQGNSA. With 4 bases removed from V and 5 bases from J, the gap between germline ends came to 8 bases. The CDR3 length is 12 residues. This CDR3 reads CASSSSGETQYF. CDR3 nucleotide sequence: TGTGCCAGCAGCTCCTCCGGGGAGACCCAGTACTTC.

This chain joins TRBV7-9 and TRBJ2-2, with D hard to call. This CDR3 has 13 residues. CDR1 and CDR2 (germline): SEHNR, FQNEAQ (reference sequence). Trimming shortened V by 2 bases and J by 3 bases, and 4 bases separated the two germline ends. The CDR3 DNA follows: TGTGCCAGCAGCTTATTCGACACCGGGGAGCTGTTTTTT. Its protein is CASSLFDTGELFF.

This chain connects TRBV19 to TRBJ2-7; 8 bases are a match to TRBD1. The CDR3 consists of 14 residues. Trimming at V came to 5 bases and at J to 5 bases, leaving 8 bases not matched to a gene. Germline lookup yields CDR1 LNHDA and CDR2 SQIVND (reference sequence). CDR3 loop: CASSVPGQAHEQYF. The DNA of the CDR3 is TGTGCCAGTAGTGTACCGGGACAGGCCCACGAGCAGTACTTC.

CDR3 nucleotides: TGTGCCAGCAGACAACAGCCTAACTATGGCTACACCTTC. Translating it yields CASRQQPNYGYTF. The chain employs TRBV28 and TRBJ1-2; D is ambiguous. The V end was cut by 6 bases, the J end by 0 bases, with 8 bases between. From germline, CDR1 is MDHEN and CDR2 SYDVKM. This CDR3 comprises 13 residues.

This clone is a singleton in its sample. CDR3 in amino acids: CSVVGNTEAFF. The CDR3 nucleotides read TGCAGCGTTGTCGGGAACACTGAAGCTTTCTTT. The rearrangement joins TRBV29-1 to TRBJ1-1; the D is unclear. The germline V gene has CDR1 SQVTM and CDR2 ANQGSEA. V dropped 4 bases and J dropped 1 base, with 4 bases sitting between them. This CDR3 is 11 amino acids long. Combining the CDR3 with reference TRBV29-1 and TRBJ1-1 gives the whole variable domain SAVISQKPSRDICQRGTSLTIQCQVDSQVTMMFWYRQQPGQSLTLIATANQGSEATYESGFVIDKFPISRPNLTFSTLTVSNMSPEDSSIYLCSVVGNTEAFFGQGTRLTVV.

The rearrangement links TRBV4-2 to TRBJ1-4, with D tentatively TRBD1 (5 bases). This CDR3 has 15 residues. From germline, CDR1 is LGHNA and CDR2 YNFKEQ. Trimming removed 1 base at V and 7 bases at J, with 13 bases between. The CDR3: CASSQGTGEGEKLFF. In nucleotides, the CDR3 is TGTGCCAGCAGCCAAGGTACGGGGGAAGGTGAAAAACTGTTTTTT.

This clone was counted a single time. The chain employs TRBV3-1 (or the pseudogene TRBV3-2) and TRBJ1-6; 8 bases agree with TRBD1. Trimming cost V 5 bases and J 10 bases; bases outside gene matches: 7. Germline lookup yields CDR1 LGHDT and CDR2 YNNKEL (reference sequence). The CDR3 covers 14 residues. The CDR3 region is CASSFDRGQSPLHF. In DNA, the CDR3 is TGTGCCAGCAGCTTCGACAGGGGTCAATCACCCCTCCACTTT.

The V call is TRBV5-1, the J call TRBJ2-7; TRBD1 matches 9 bases. The germline gives CDR1 SGHRS, CDR2 YFSETQ. The ends lost 3 bases at V and 2 bases at J; junction bases unmatched: 6. CDR3 length equals 15 residues. Written as DNA, the CDR3 is TGCGCCAGCAGCTCTGCCGGGACAGGGCCCTACGAGCAGTACTTC. This encodes CASSSAGTGPYEQYF.

The V call is TRBV5-1, the J call TRBJ1-1; the match to TRBD1 covers 8 bases. CDR1 is SGHRS and CDR2 is YFSETQ in the germline V gene. J was trimmed by 1 base and V by 0 bases; bases with no gene match: 2. CDR3 size: 15 residues. The CDR3 here is CASSLAGQGNTEAFF. The CDR3 DNA follows: TGCGCCAGCAGCTTGGCCGGACAGGGGAACACTGAAGCTTTCTTT.

The J gene is TRBJ2-6, the V gene TRBV9, with 11 nucleotides matching TRBD1. The CDR3 has 18 residues. CDR1 is SGDLS, CDR2 YYNGEE, per germline. The J segment lost 3 bases and the V segment lost 3 bases, leaving 8 bases of the junction unmatched. The CDR3 loop reads CASSATGTGGIGANVLTF. The DNA for the CDR3 is TGTGCCAGCAGCGCAACCGGGACAGGGGGAATTGGGGCCAACGTCCTGACTTTC.

This chain uses TRBV6-5 with TRBJ2-2; 7 bases align to TRBD2. CDR3 length: 15 amino acids. Germline CDR1 is MNHEY and CDR2 is SVGAGI. Trimming cost V 11 bases and J 7 bases; bases outside gene matches: 16. The CDR3 is CAVRPASGVGGELFF. CDR3 DNA: TGTGCCGTCAGACCGGCCAGCGGGGTCGGCGGGGAGCTGTTTTTT.

This clone is a singleton in its sample. This chain connects TRBV9 to TRBJ2-1, with a possible D match to TRBD2 (5 bases). The V and J ends lost 4 bases and 10 bases respectively, with 15 bases between them. From germline, CDR1 is SGDLS and CDR2 YYNGEE. The CDR3 totals 13 residues. The CDR3 DNA sequence: TGTGCCAGCAGCCCGAGAGGGCTGCGGGAGCAGTTCTTC. Its protein product is CASSPRGLREQFF.

The chain links TRBV6-5 to TRBJ2-7; the match to TRBD1 covers 11 bases. The CDR3 sequence is 15 residues long. The V segment lost 6 bases and the J segment 4 bases; nucleotides outside the gene matches: 8. Germline CDR1 MNHEY, CDR2 SVGAGI. This CDR3 reads CASSPGTGGWYEQYF. The CDR3 coding sequence is TGTGCCAGCAGCCCCGGGACAGGGGGTTGGTACGAGCAGTACTTC.

This clone was recorded only once. The CDR3 loop is CASTPGNMNTEAFF. The CDR3 nucleotides are TGTGCCAGCACCCCAGGGAACATGAACACTGAAGCTTTCTTT. The rearrangement links TRBV28 to TRBJ1-1; D is perhaps TRBD1 (5 bases). The CDR3 consists of 14 residues. The germline gives CDR1 MDHEN, CDR2 SYDVKM. V was trimmed by 7 bases and J by 0 bases, leaving 12 bases between them.